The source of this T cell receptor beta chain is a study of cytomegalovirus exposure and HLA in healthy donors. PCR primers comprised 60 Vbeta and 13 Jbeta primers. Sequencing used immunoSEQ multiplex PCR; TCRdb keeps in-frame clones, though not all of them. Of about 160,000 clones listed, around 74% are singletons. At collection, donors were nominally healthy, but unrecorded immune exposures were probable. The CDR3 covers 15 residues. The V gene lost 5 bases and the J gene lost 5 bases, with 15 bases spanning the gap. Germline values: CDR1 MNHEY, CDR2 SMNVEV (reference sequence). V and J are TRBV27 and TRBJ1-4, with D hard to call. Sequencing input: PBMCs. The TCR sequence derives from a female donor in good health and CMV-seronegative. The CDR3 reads CASSLRPQPNEKLFF. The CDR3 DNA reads TGTGCCAGCAGTCTTCGGCCACAGCCAAATGAAAAACTGTTTTTT.